This T cell receptor beta chain derives from a study of T cells in tuberculosis. Across the study: In South Africa, adults with active tuberculosis were compared with IGRA-negative and latently infected IGRA-positive adolescents.

V lost 0 bases, J lost 2 bases, and 11 bases lay in between. Looked up from germline, CDR1 is LGHNA and CDR2 is YSLEER. The CDR3 loop spans 16 amino acids. With respect to this clone: Its target is unknown.

Assay: immunoSEQ multiplex PCR; the TCRdb copy retains only in-frame clones and omits some. The sample has 37,000 or so clones; almost 95% are singletons. The study's findings and limits: The TCR-beta difference was not significant; alpha differences partly reflected length.

Sequenced sample: PBMCs. This receptor was taken from a donor between 10 and 35 years old with latent tuberculosis or without tuberculosis infection. Some clones in this sample may be carry-over from other donors' samples. This chain connects TRBV4-3 to TRBJ1-3; D might be TRBD1 (5 bases). The CDR3, as DNA: TGCGCCAGCAGCCAAGATCAGGGATCTCCTGGAAACACCATATATTTT. Encoded protein: CASSQDQGSPGNTIYF.